Listed here are 17 T cell receptor beta chains from one sample, sequenced in a study of T cell responses to AZD1222 COVID-19 vaccine. Sequencing used immunoSEQ multiplex PCR; TCRdb keeps in-frame clones, though not all of them. The sample carries around 130,000 clones, around 90% recorded once. Specimen: peripheral blood, collected on day 0 of AZD1222 vaccination. Source of these receptors: an adult in good health.

As DNA, the CDR3 is TGCGCCAGCAGCTTGATCCCCCGACAGGGGGCCAAAAACATTCAGTACTTC. Amino acids: CASSLIPRQGAKNIQYF. This rearrangement joins TRBV5-1 to TRBJ2-4; TRBD1 matches 8 bases. CDR1 and CDR2 (germline): SGHRS, YFSETQ. The CDR3 contains 17 residues. The V and J ends lost 1 base and 1 base, in that order; junction bases with no gene match: 7.

The chain couples TRBV7-2 to TRBJ1-6, with unresolved D. Germline values: CDR1 SGHTA, CDR2 FQGNSA. V was pared by 2 bases and J by 8 bases, with 13 bases between. This CDR3 has 15 amino acids. The CDR3 region is CASSLMRVGDSPLHF. The CDR3 nucleotides are TGTGCCAGCAGCTTAATGAGGGTCGGAGATTCACCCCTCCACTTT.

V is TRBV11-1 and J is TRBJ1-1; D remains ambiguous. Trimming removed 4 bases from V and 8 bases from J, with 11 bases in between. The germline V gene has CDR1 SGHAT and CDR2 FQDESV (reference sequence). The CDR3 runs to 12 residues. CDR3 in DNA: TGTGCCAGCAGCTCCCCCTGGGCCGAAGCTTTCTTT. It is translated as CASSSPWAEAFF.

The V call is TRBV28, the J call TRBJ1-2; D might be TRBD1 (6 bases). Deletions cut 7 bases from V and 2 bases from J, with 17 bases between. The CDR3 contains 15 residues. Germline CDR1 MDHEN, CDR2 SYDVKM. The CDR3 nucleotides are TGTGCCAGCACCCACCCACAAACAGGGAACTATGGCTACACCTTC. This translates into CASTHPQTGNYGYTF.

J is TRBJ2-3 and V is TRBV7-7; D not resolved. CDR3 length equals 14 residues. Looked up from germline, CDR1 is SSHAT and CDR2 is FNYEAQ (reference sequence). Trimming took 5 bases from V and 4 from J, leaving 13 bases between them. The chain's CDR3 is CASSLGLGADTQYF. The CDR3 nucleotides are TGTGCCAGCAGCCTCGGTCTTGGGGCAGATACGCAGTATTTT. Together with reference TRBV7-7 and TRBJ2-3, the CDR3 gives the full variable domain: GAGVSQSPRYKVTKRGQDVTLRCDPISSHATLYWYQQALGQGPEFLTYFNYEAQPDKSGLPSDRFSAERPEGSISTLTIQRTEQRDSAMYRCASSLGLGADTQYFGPGTRLTVL.

This clone has a handful of counts. The rearrangement links TRBV9 to TRBJ1-6, with 7 bases matching TRBD1. The V segment lost 2 bases and the J segment 6 bases; nucleotides outside the gene matches: 5. The CDR3 covers 15 residues. Per the germline V gene, CDR1 is SGDLS and CDR2 is YYNGEE. CDR3 in DNA: TGTGCCAGCAGCGTGAGACAGGGCCTTAATTCACCCCTCCACTTT. It yields the protein CASSVRQGLNSPLHF.

CDR3 sequence: CASSSGANYGYTF. The CDR3 DNA reads TGTGCCAGCAGCTCCGGGGCTAACTATGGCTACACCTTC. The chain carries TRBV5-5 and TRBJ1-2; no firm D call. The V and J ends lost 3 bases and 0 bases respectively, with 6 bases between them. The CDR3 totals 13 residues. Looked up from germline, CDR1 is SGHKS and CDR2 is YYEKEE (reference sequence).

V and J are TRBV28 and TRBJ1-2; perhaps TRBD1 as D (6 bases). Trimming removed 5 bases at V and 2 bases at J, with 12 bases between. CDR1 and CDR2 (germline): MDHEN, SYDVKM. The CDR3 is 14 amino acids. Here the CDR3 DNA reads TGTGCCAGCAGTCCCGGACAGAGGAACTATGGCTACACCTTC. The encoded protein is CASSPGQRNYGYTF.

This sequence joins TRBV12-3 or TRBV12-4 and TRBJ1-1, with D perhaps matching TRBD1 (6 bases). CDR3 size: 12 residues. Trimming stripped 8 bases from V and 3 bases from J, with 10 bases between. DNA for the CDR3: TGTGCCAGCCGGGGGGCGGACACTGAAGCTTTCTTT. This sequence encodes CASRGADTEAFF.

V usage is TRBV10-3 and J usage is TRBJ2-2; the match to TRBD1 covers 9 bases. Germline values: CDR1 ENHRY, CDR2 SYGVKD. J was trimmed by 7 bases and V by 8 bases; bases with no gene match: 8. The CDR3 is made up of 14 amino acids. The CDR3 protein is CAIQRTGGGGELFF. The CDR3 nucleotides are TGTGCCATCCAAAGAACAGGGGGCGGCGGGGAGCTGTTTTTT.

This sequence joins TRBV7-8 and TRBJ2-7, with 8 nucleotides matching TRBD1. Germline CDR1 is SGHVS and CDR2 is FQNEAQ. The CDR3 covers 16 residues. Trimming removed 5 bases from V and 0 bases from J; junction bases left unmatched: 9. The CDR3 bases are TGTGCCAGCAGCCGAGCCCAGGGGGCCAACTCCTACGAGCAGTACTTC. Protein product: CASSRAQGANSYEQYF. Variable domain in full (rest from reference TRBV7-8 and TRBJ2-7): GAGVSQSPRYKVAKRGQDVALRCDPISGHVSLFWYQQALGQGPEFLTYFQNEAQLDKSGLPSDRFFAERPEGSVSTLKIQRTQQEDSAVYLCASSRAQGANSYEQYFGPGTRLTVT.

This clone was observed a handful of times. The chain recombines TRBV3-1 (or the pseudogene TRBV3-2) with TRBJ2-3, with TRBD1 identical over 11 bases. V shed 1 base and J 5 bases; nucleotides not matched to a gene: 2. This CDR3 contains 15 residues. CDR1 and CDR2 (germline): LGHDT, YNNKEL (reference sequence). The CDR3 bases are TGTGCCAGCAGCCAAGGGACAGGGGGCAGAGATACGCAGTATTTT. This codes for CASSQGTGGRDTQYF.

The V and J genes are TRBV7-2 and TRBJ1-1; D is unclear. CDR1 and CDR2 (germline): SGHTA, FQGNSA. Trimming stripped 7 bases from V and 4 bases from J, with 7 bases between. The CDR3 is made up of 11 amino acids. CDR3: CASKAGTEAFF. The CDR3 DNA reads as TGTGCCAGCAAAGCGGGCACTGAAGCTTTCTTT.

The chain carries TRBV7-9 and TRBJ2-3; 7 bases map to TRBD1. The germline V gene encodes CDR1 SEHNR and CDR2 FQNEAQ (reference sequence). The CDR3 consists of 14 residues. V trimming: 7 bases; J trimming: 5 bases; junction bases outside the gene matches: 9. The CDR3 loop is CASISGQIGDTQYF. DNA for the CDR3: TGTGCCAGCATCTCGGGACAGATAGGAGATACGCAGTATTTT.

In its sample, this clone was seen once. The chain uses TRBV14 and TRBJ2-7, with 10 nucleotides matching TRBD1. CDR1 and CDR2 from the germline V gene are SGHDN and FVKESK. The V gene end was trimmed by 3 bases and the J gene end by 2 bases; junction bases not matched to a gene: 1. This CDR3 comprises 14 residues. The CDR3 bases are TGTGCCAGCAGCCAGGGACAGGGGCCCTACGAGCAGTACTTC. The encoded protein is CASSQGQGPYEQYF.

J is TRBJ1-1 and V is TRBV5-4, with 9 bases that match TRBD1. In germline, CDR1 is SGHNT, CDR2 YYREEE (reference sequence). The CDR3 is 15 amino acids. With 3 bases clipped from V and 3 bases from J, the junction kept 6 bases outside the gene matches. The CDR3 region is CASSSYRDRDTEAFF. CDR3 bases: TGTGCCAGCAGCTCCTACCGGGACAGGGACACTGAAGCTTTCTTT. Combining the CDR3 with reference TRBV5-4 and TRBJ1-1 gives the whole variable domain ETGVTQSPTHLIKTRGQQVTLRCSSQSGHNTVSWYQQALGQGPQFIFQYYREEENGRGNFPPRFSGLQFPNYSSELNVNALELDDSALYLCASSSYRDRDTEAFFGQGTRLTVV.

The rearrangement uses TRBV30 and TRBJ1-5; unclear D gene. With 1 base removed from V and 3 bases from J, the gap between germline ends came to 7 bases. The CDR3 loop spans 13 amino acids. Germline lookup yields CDR1 GTSNPN and CDR2 SVGIG (reference sequence). Here the CDR3 DNA reads TGTGCCTGGAGTGAACATCCCAATCAGCCCCAGCATTTT. It specifies CAWSEHPNQPQHF.